Each of the 10 T cell receptor beta chains below was sequenced from the same sample in a study of early T cells in non-severe SARS-CoV-2 infection. TCRdb passed the 5' RACE reads through MiXCR, listing each CDR3 protein once. The sample holds tens of thousands of distinct CDR3 sequences, around 12% seen once. The sample taken for sequencing was whole blood. The receptors were gathered from an adult who was a healthcare worker with PCR-confirmed SARS-CoV-2 infection or an uninfected control (not recorded which).

A few counts support this clonotype. The chain has TRBV6-1 and TRBJ1-1, with D unclear. With 2 bases removed from V and 4 bases from J, the gap between germline ends came to 11 bases. The CDR3 loop spans 14 amino acids. Looked up from germline, CDR1 is MNHNS and CDR2 is SASEGT. CDR3 region: CASSESSKPTEAFF. CDR3 DNA: TGTGCCAGCAGTGAATCATCTAAGCCCACTGAAGCTTTCTTT.

V and J are TRBV2 and TRBJ2-7, with D perhaps being TRBD1 or TRBD2 (5 bases each). Trimming took 0 bases from V and 3 from J, leaving 12 bases between them. Germline V gene lookup returns CDR1 SNHLY and CDR2 FYNNEI. This CDR3 region has 15 residues. CDR3 amino acids: CASSEAGEGVYEQYF. The CDR3 DNA is TGTGCCAGCAGTGAAGCGGGGGAAGGGGTCTACGAGCAGTACTTC.

This clonotype came up many times. J is TRBJ2-3 and V is TRBV2; 7 bases line up with TRBD2. Germline V gene data show CDR1 as SNHLY and CDR2 as FYNNEI. Germline trimming cut 11 bases from V and 0 bases from J; bases unmatched to any gene: 8. The CDR3 length is 14 residues. The CDR3 loop reads CAFLGGLSTDTQYF. CDR3 DNA sequence: TGTGCCTTTCTCGGGGGGTTAAGCACAGATACGCAGTATTTT.

This chain connects TRBV20-1 to TRBJ2-2; a possible D gene is TRBD2 (5 bases). The V gene lost 2 bases and the J gene lost 3 bases, with 10 bases spanning the gap. Germline V lookup: CDR1 DFQATT, CDR2 SNEGSKA (reference sequence). This CDR3 region has 14 residues. The CDR3 region is CSARSGSDTGELFF. The CDR3 region has the DNA TGCAGTGCTAGATCGGGGTCGGACACCGGGGAGCTGTTTTTT.

The chain is built from TRBV7-9 and TRBJ2-5; the D is unclear. Germline V gene sequence: CDR1 SEHNR, CDR2 FQNEAQ (reference sequence). The CDR3 spans 14 residues. With 5 bases removed from V and 7 bases from J, the gap between germline ends came to 17 bases. CDR3 sequence (DNA): TGTGCCAGCAGCCCGCGGCAGGAACGAGGGACCCAGTACTTC. Protein: CASSPRQERGTQYF.

The J gene is TRBJ2-2, the V gene TRBV5-1; D is undetermined. The length of the CDR3 is 13 residues. CDR1 is SGHRS and CDR2 is YFSETQ in the germline V gene. Trimming left V 4 bases short and J 9 bases short, with 13 bases between. Here the CDR3 DNA reads TGCGCCAGCAGCCCGGACGTGACTCGGGAGCTGTTTTTT. Translating gives CASSPDVTRELFF.

This chain links TRBV4-2 with TRBJ2-1, with no clear D. This CDR3 contains 15 residues. The germline V gene has CDR1 LGHNA and CDR2 YNFKEQ. Trimming took 0 bases from V and 0 from J, leaving 6 bases between them. This CDR3 is CASSQESSSYNEQFF. The CDR3 DNA is TGTGCCAGCAGCCAAGAGTCTAGCTCCTACAATGAGCAGTTCTTC.

The chain employs TRBV29-1 and TRBJ2-6, with a tentative D call TRBD1 (6 bases). The CDR3 totals 15 residues. In germline, CDR1 is SQVTM, CDR2 ANQGSEA. V was pared by 2 bases and J by 2 bases, with 10 bases between. The chain's CDR3 is CSVETPGAGANVLTF. Here the CDR3 DNA reads TGCAGCGTTGAAACGCCAGGGGCTGGGGCCAACGTCCTGACTTTC.

The V gene is TRBV2, the J gene TRBJ2-1; D not resolved. The CDR3 extends over 13 amino acids. Deletions cut 7 bases from V and 4 bases from J, with 11 bases between. CDR1 and CDR2 from the germline V gene are SNHLY and FYNNEI. CDR3 protein: CASMLLLYNEQFF. The CDR3 coding sequence is TGTGCCAGCATGTTATTACTGTACAATGAGCAGTTCTTC.

Many counts were recorded for this clonotype. The chain is built from TRBV7-6 and TRBJ2-5, with 9 nucleotides matching TRBD2. V lost 3 bases and J lost 4; bases outside the gene matches: 3. The CDR3 loop spans 14 amino acids. The V gene's germline CDR1 is SGHVS and CDR2 FNYEAQ. The CDR3 region is CASSLGGGAETQYF. For the CDR3, the DNA is TGTGCCAGCAGCTTGGGCGGGGGGGCAGAGACCCAGTACTTC.